Below, 22 T cell receptor beta chains from the same sample are listed, as sequenced in a study of blood T cell repertoires in COVID-19. Profiling relied on immunoSEQ multiplex PCR, and the TCRdb table lists in-frame clones only, not all of them. The repertoire holds 150,000 or so clones, with 75% to 90% as singletons. Source material: peripheral blood. The receptors originated from a human donor in a cohort sampled during active COVID-19.

This chain joins TRBV5-1 and TRBJ1-5; no reliable D call. V was pared by 4 bases and J by 1 base, with 6 bases between. CDR1 is SGHRS and CDR2 is YFSETQ in the germline V gene. The CDR3 spans 13 residues. The CDR3 here is CASSVLSNQPQHF. CDR3 coding DNA: TGCGCCAGCAGCGTTCTCAGCAATCAGCCCCAGCATTTT.

The chain uses TRBV4-1 and TRBJ1-2; a weak D match, TRBD1 (5 bases). Trimming removed 3 bases from V and 2 bases from J, with 13 bases in between. Germline loops: CDR1 MGHRA, CDR2 YSYEKL. The CDR3 totals 15 residues. The CDR3 DNA follows: TGCGCCAGCAGCCACTCTGACAGTCACAACTATGGCTACACCTTC. Protein sequence: CASSHSDSHNYGYTF.

The chain joins TRBV11-2 to TRBJ1-2; no clear D. The germline CDR1 and CDR2 sequences are SGHAT and FQNNGV. This CDR3 has 14 amino acids. The V and J ends lost 1 base and 7 bases respectively, with 13 bases between them. The CDR3 loop reads CASSLGGSGGGYTF. The CDR3 DNA sequence: TGTGCCAGCAGCTTAGGCGGCTCCGGAGGTGGCTACACCTTC.

V gene TRBV6-5 combines with J gene TRBJ2-1; 11 nucleotides agree with TRBD2. The V and J ends lost 6 bases and 7 bases, in that order; junction bases with no gene match: 5. The germline CDR1 and CDR2 sequences are MNHEY and SVGAGI. The CDR3 loop spans 14 amino acids. The CDR3 protein is CASSPTSGRNEQFF. The DNA of the CDR3 is TGTGCCAGCAGCCCCACTAGCGGGAGAAATGAGCAGTTCTTC.

This clone was recorded a few times. The V gene is TRBV18, the J gene TRBJ2-3, with 7 bases lining up with TRBD2. V shed 0 bases and J 6 bases; nucleotides not matched to a gene: 6. There are 15 residues in the CDR3. Germline V gene sequence: CDR1 KGHSH, CDR2 LQKENI. CDR3 bases: TGTGCCAGCTCACCACCGGGAGGGCCCTCGGATACGCAGTATTTT. This encodes CASSPPGGPSDTQYF.

This chain links TRBV30 with TRBJ1-2, with D perhaps matching TRBD1 (6 bases). The CDR3 spans 14 residues. Germline lookup yields CDR1 GTSNPN and CDR2 SVGIG (reference sequence). Deletions cut 0 bases from V and 8 bases from J, with 16 bases between. CDR3 protein: CAWSVQGFFSGYTF. DNA of the CDR3: TGTGCCTGGAGTGTACAGGGTTTCTTTTCCGGCTACACCTTC.

The chain uses TRBV15 and TRBJ1-1, with a weak D call TRBD1 (6 bases). The CDR3 is made up of 14 amino acids. The ends were cut back, 0 bases at V and 1 base at J, with 6 bases in the middle. Germline values: CDR1 LNHNV, CDR2 YYDKDF (reference sequence). DNA for the CDR3: TGTGCCACCAGCAGAGAACAGGGGAACACTGAAGCTTTCTTT. Amino acids: CATSREQGNTEAFF.

The rearrangement joins TRBV28 to TRBJ1-5; D not certain. CDR3 length equals 15 residues. Germline V gene lookup returns CDR1 MDHEN and CDR2 SYDVKM. V shed 5 bases and J shed 1 base, with 12 bases lying between them. The CDR3 loop reads CASSPKTFSNQPQHF. CDR3 in DNA: TGTGCCAGCAGTCCAAAGACTTTCAGCAATCAGCCCCAGCATTTT.

The genes are TRBV23-1 and TRBJ1-3, with 10 bases matching TRBD1. TRBV23-1 is an open reading frame whose function is uncertain. The CDR3 spans 21 residues. J gave up 0 bases and V 4 bases, and 18 bases lay outside the gene matches. The CDR3 spells CASSPPSFFRDRGPSGNTIYF. The CDR3 DNA is TGCGCCAGCAGTCCTCCTTCCTTTTTCCGGGACAGGGGCCCCTCTGGAAACACCATATATTTT.

The chain uses TRBV11-3 and TRBJ2-7; a weak D match, TRBD1 (6 bases). The germline V gene has CDR1 SGHNT and CDR2 YENEEA. Between the trimmed V and J ends, which lost 7 bases and 2 bases, there was a span of 15 bases. CDR3 length: 14 residues. DNA of the CDR3: TGTGCCAGCACCCAGACAGGTCCTACCTACGAGCAGTACTTC. Translating it yields CASTQTGPTYEQYF.

This clone showed up just once. V usage is TRBV28 and J usage is TRBJ2-1, with 9 bases fitting TRBD2. J was trimmed by 9 bases and V by 3 bases; bases with no gene match: 9. The CDR3 length is 15 residues. Germline V gene sequence: CDR1 MDHEN, CDR2 SYDVKM. CDR3 residues: CASSFLSGRWSEQFF. The CDR3 DNA follows: TGTGCCAGCAGTTTCCTTAGCGGGAGATGGAGTGAGCAGTTCTTC.

This clone was observed a handful of times. Additional DNA sequences in this sample encode the identical CDR3. The chain joins TRBV19 to TRBJ2-3; no reliable D call. The CDR3 sequence is 13 residues long. Looked up from germline, CDR1 is LNHDA and CDR2 is SQIVND (reference sequence). The ends were cut back, 3 bases at V and 1 base at J, with 5 bases in the middle. As DNA, the CDR3 is TGTGCCAGTAGTATGTCGGGCACAGATACGCAGTATTTT. This codes for CASSMSGTDTQYF.

The chain joins TRBV7-2 to TRBJ1-2; 8 nucleotides agree with TRBD1. CDR3 length equals 14 residues. In germline, CDR1 is SGHTA, CDR2 FQGNSA. J lost 8 bases, V lost 5 bases, and 10 bases had no gene match. CDR3 sequence: CASSLDRGVLGYTF. In nucleotides, the CDR3 is TGTGCCAGCAGCCTAGACAGGGGAGTATTAGGCTACACCTTC.

CDR3: CASSTTTGSGNTIYF. DNA for the CDR3: TGTGCCAGCAGCACAACAACAGGGTCTGGAAACACCATATATTTT. The J gene is TRBJ1-3, the V gene TRBV7-2; possibly TRBD1 for D (6 bases). V was pared by 5 bases and J by 1 base, with 12 bases between. Per the germline V gene, CDR1 is SGHTA and CDR2 is FQGNSA. The CDR3 consists of 15 residues.

J is TRBJ2-7 and V is TRBV7-9; perhaps TRBD1 as D (7 bases). The CDR3 is 15 amino acids. V lost 5 bases and J lost 1, with 15 bases in between. CDR1 is SEHNR, CDR2 FQNEAQ, per germline (reference sequence). The CDR3 DNA reads as TGTGCCAGCAGCGATCAGACAGGGAGGTCCTACGAGCAGTACTTC. It specifies CASSDQTGRSYEQYF.

The rearrangement links TRBV9 to TRBJ1-6, with D unresolved. The CDR3 is 15 residues long. Germline V CDR1 and CDR2: SGDLS, YYNGEE. Trimming removed 4 bases from V and 0 bases from J, with 8 bases in between. The chain's CDR3 is CASSLQSSYNSPLHF. The CDR3 DNA sequence: TGTGCCAGCAGCCTACAGAGCTCCTATAATTCACCCCTCCACTTT.

The chain recombines TRBV5-5 with TRBJ2-1, with 10 bases lining up with TRBD1. This CDR3 region has 14 residues. J lost 7 bases, V lost 0 bases, and 1 base had no gene match. CDR1 is SGHKS and CDR2 is YYEKEE in the germline V gene (reference sequence). In DNA form, the CDR3 reads TGTGCCAGCAGCTTGGGGGGACAGGGGAATGAGCAGTTCTTC. Encoded protein: CASSLGGQGNEQFF.

The chain's CDR3 is CASGKGVYNQPQHF. In DNA form, the CDR3 reads TGTGCCAGCGGAAAGGGGGTTTACAATCAGCCCCAGCATTTT. The chain combines TRBV9 with TRBJ1-5; tentatively, D is TRBD1 (6 bases). V lost 7 bases, J lost 3 bases, and 14 bases lay in between. The germline V gene encodes CDR1 SGDLS and CDR2 YYNGEE. This CDR3 contains 14 residues.

The chain links TRBV9 to TRBJ2-3, with D tentatively TRBD1 (6 bases). Trimming removed 3 bases at V and 6 bases at J, with 14 bases between. CDR1 and CDR2 from the germline V gene are SGDLS and YYNGEE. This CDR3 has 14 residues. The CDR3: CASSASLRGDTQYF. In DNA, the CDR3 is TGTGCCAGCAGCGCTTCCCTAAGGGGGGATACGCAGTATTTT.

The V call is TRBV6-2 or TRBV6-3, the J call TRBJ2-1, with a possible D match to TRBD1 (5 bases). The CDR3 is 16 amino acids. CDR1 and CDR2 (germline): MNHEY, SVGEGT. Trimming left V 2 bases short and J 12 bases short, with 23 bases between. The CDR3 spells CASSYMGPASQVRQFF. CDR3 coding DNA: TGTGCCAGCAGTTACATGGGGCCAGCCTCCCAAGTAAGGCAGTTCTTC.

This clone was seen just once. The J gene is TRBJ2-1, the V gene TRBV15; 12 positions match TRBD2. The CDR3 runs 18 residues. V shed 2 bases, J shed 1 base, and the junction held 6 bases outside the gene matches. Germline CDR1 reads LNHNV; CDR2 reads YYDKDF (reference sequence). The DNA of the CDR3 is TGTGCCACCAGCAGACGCGGACTAGCGGGGCGTTCCTACAATGAGCAGTTCTTC. Its protein is CATSRRGLAGRSYNEQFF. The variable domain in full, completed from reference TRBV15 and TRBJ2-1, reads DAMVIQNPRYQVTQFGKPVTLSCSQTLNHNVMYWYQQKSSQAPKLLFHYYDKDFNNEADTPDNFQSRRPNTSFCFLDIRSPGLGDTAMYLCATSRRGLAGRSYNEQFFGPGTRLTVL.

The chain carries TRBV5-1 and TRBJ2-3; 8 bases fit TRBD2. Germline V gives CDR1 SGHRS, CDR2 YFSETQ. With V trimmed by 1 base and J by 1 base, 2 bases remained unmatched. CDR3 length: 15 amino acids. CDR3 sequence reads: CASSLSGGRTDTQYF. The CDR3 DNA reads TGCGCCAGCAGCTTGTCGGGAGGGCGCACAGATACGCAGTATTTT.